Below, one TCR beta chain is given with its context. Its specificity is not known. This entry is derived from a study of cytomegalovirus exposure and HLA in healthy donors. 13 Jbeta primers and 60 Vbeta primers were used for the PCR. This table comes from immunoSEQ multiplex PCR, and its TCRdb copy is limited to in-frame clones, with some not included. Of 150,000 to 200,000 clones in the sample, 70% to 90% were seen once. The study's findings and limits: A later analysis found TCR association rates differed by HLA locus, highest for DRB1 and lowest for HLA-C. Reports indicate that TCR beta sequences accurately predicted the HLA-A and HLA-B alleles of most subjects.

Germline CDR1 is SGDLS and CDR2 is YYNGEE. Trimming removed 3 bases from V and 0 bases from J, with 22 bases in between. The CDR3 loop spans 19 amino acids. Sequencing was done on a sample of PBMCs. The receptor's source is a woman younger than 45 in good health and CMV-seropositive. This chain links TRBV9 with TRBJ2-1, with a weak D call TRBD2 (7 bases). The CDR3 region is CASSESFTGGPFSYNEQFF. DNA of the CDR3: TGTGCCAGCAGCGAATCTTTTACCGGGGGGCCCTTCTCCTACAATGAGCAGTTCTTC. The complete variable domain, with remaining parts taken from reference TRBV9 and TRBJ2-1, reads DSGVTQTPKHLITATGQRVTLRCSPRSGDLSVYWYQQSLDQGLQFLIQYYNGEERAKGNILERFSAQQFPDLHSELNLSSLELGDSALYFCASSESFTGGPFSYNEQFFGPGTRLTVL.